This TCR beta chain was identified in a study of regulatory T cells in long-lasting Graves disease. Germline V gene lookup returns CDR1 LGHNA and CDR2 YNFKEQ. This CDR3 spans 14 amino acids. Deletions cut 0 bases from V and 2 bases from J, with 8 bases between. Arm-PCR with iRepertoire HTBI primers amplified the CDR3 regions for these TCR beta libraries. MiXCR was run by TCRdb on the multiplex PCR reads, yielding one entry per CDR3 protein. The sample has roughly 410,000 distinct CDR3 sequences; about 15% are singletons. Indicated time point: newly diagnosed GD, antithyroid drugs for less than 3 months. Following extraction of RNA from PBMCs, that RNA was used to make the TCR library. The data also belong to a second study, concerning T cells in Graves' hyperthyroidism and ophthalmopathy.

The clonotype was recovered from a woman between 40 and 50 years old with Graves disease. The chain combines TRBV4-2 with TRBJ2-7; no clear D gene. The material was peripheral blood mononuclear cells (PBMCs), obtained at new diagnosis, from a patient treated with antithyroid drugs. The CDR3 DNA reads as TGTGCCAGCAGCCAAGAGCGCCGCGCCTACGAGCAGTACTTC. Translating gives CASSQERRAYEQYF.